A single sample is the source of the 3 T cell receptor beta chains below, sequenced in a study of cytomegalovirus exposure and HLA in healthy donors. It was with 60 Vbeta and 13 Jbeta primers that the PCR ran. TCRdb keeps only in-frame clones here, not all; method: immunoSEQ multiplex PCR. The sample includes fewer than 130,000 clones, over 60% of them seen just once. Sequenced input: PBMCs. All receptors come from a man in his thirties or forties in good health and CMV-seropositive.

The chain employs TRBV12-5 and TRBJ2-3; D might be TRBD2 (6 bases). Germline CDR1 LGHNT, CDR2 FRNRAP. Deletions cut 7 bases from V and 2 bases from J, with 16 bases between. This CDR3 spans 15 amino acids. CDR3 protein: CASAPLRGNTDTQYF. For the CDR3, the DNA is TGTGCTAGTGCCCCTCTCCGGGGGAACACAGATACGCAGTATTTT.

The chain links TRBV7-2 to TRBJ2-2; TRBD2 matches at 12 bases. The ends lost 2 bases at V and 1 base at J; junction bases unmatched: 5. Germline V gene sequence: CDR1 SGHTA, CDR2 FQGNSA. This CDR3 spans 18 amino acids. Here the CDR3 DNA reads TGTGCCAGCAGCTTAAGGGGGACTAGCGGGCTGAACACCGGGGAGCTGTTTTTT. Its protein is CASSLRGTSGLNTGELFF.

The chain employs TRBV19 and TRBJ1-4; D remains unclear. With 7 bases removed from V and 8 bases from J, the gap between germline ends came to 17 bases. Germline V lookup: CDR1 LNHDA, CDR2 SQIVND (reference sequence). The CDR3 has 14 residues. Here the CDR3 DNA reads TGTGCCAGTACCGCGACACTAGGAAAGGAAAAACTGTTTTTT. As protein: CASTATLGKEKLFF.